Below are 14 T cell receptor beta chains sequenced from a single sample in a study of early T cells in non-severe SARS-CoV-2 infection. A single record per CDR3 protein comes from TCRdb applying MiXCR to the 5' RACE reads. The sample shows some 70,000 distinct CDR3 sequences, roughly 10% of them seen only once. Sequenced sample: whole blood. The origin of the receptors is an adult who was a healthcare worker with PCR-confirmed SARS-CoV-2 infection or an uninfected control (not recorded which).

CDR3 coding DNA: TGTGCCAGCACCCCCTCCGCGACGAACACTGAAGCTTTCTTT. It codes for CASTPSATNTEAFF. V and J are TRBV9 and TRBJ1-1; D unclear. This CDR3 region has 14 residues. V gave up 6 bases and J gave up 1 base, with 13 bases separating them. In germline, CDR1 is SGDLS, CDR2 YYNGEE.

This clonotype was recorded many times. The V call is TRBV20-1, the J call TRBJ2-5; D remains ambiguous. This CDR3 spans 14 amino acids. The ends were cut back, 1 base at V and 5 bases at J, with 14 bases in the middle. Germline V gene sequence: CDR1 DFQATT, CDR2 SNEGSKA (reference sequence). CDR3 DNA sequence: TGCAGTGCTAGAGCAGCCTCCCGGTGGGAGACCCAGTACTTC. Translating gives CSARAASRWETQYF.

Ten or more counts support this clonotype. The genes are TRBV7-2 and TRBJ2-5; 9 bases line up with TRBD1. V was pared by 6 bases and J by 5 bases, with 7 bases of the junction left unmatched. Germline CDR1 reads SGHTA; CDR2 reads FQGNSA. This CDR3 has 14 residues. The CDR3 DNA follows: TGTGCCAGCAGTCCGGGACAGGGTGGTGAGACCCAGTACTTC. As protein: CASSPGQGGETQYF. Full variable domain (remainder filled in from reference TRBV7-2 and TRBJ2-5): GAGVSQSPSNKVTEKGKDVELRCDPISGHTALYWYRQSLGQGLEFLIYFQGNSAPDKSGLPSDRFSAERTGGSVSTLTIQRTQQEDSAVYLCASSPGQGGETQYFGPGTRLLVL.

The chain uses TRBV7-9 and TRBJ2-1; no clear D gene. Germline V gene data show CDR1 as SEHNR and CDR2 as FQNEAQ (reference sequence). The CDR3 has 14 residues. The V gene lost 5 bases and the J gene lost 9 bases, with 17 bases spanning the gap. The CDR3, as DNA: TGTGCCAGCAGCCCCCTAGGTGGGCTCGGTGAGCAGTTCTTC. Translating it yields CASSPLGGLGEQFF.

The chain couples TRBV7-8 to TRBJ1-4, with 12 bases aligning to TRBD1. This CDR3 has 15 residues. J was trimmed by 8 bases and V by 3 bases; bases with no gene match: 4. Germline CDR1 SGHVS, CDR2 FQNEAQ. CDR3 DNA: TGTGCCAGCAGCTTTCCGGGACAGGGGGCCGAAAAACTGTTTTTT. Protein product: CASSFPGQGAEKLFF. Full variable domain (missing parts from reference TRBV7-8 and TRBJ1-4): GAGVSQSPRYKVAKRGQDVALRCDPISGHVSLFWYQQALGQGPEFLTYFQNEAQLDKSGLPSDRFFAERPEGSVSTLKIQRTQQEDSAVYLCASSFPGQGAEKLFFGSGTQLSVL.

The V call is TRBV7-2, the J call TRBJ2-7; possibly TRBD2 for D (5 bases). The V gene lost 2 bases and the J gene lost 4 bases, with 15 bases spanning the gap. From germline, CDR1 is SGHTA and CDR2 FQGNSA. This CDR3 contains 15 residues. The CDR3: CASSLRTGNFYEQYF. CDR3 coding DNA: TGTGCCAGCAGCTTAAGGACCGGGAATTTTTACGAGCAGTACTTC. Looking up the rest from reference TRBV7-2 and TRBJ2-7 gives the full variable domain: GAGVSQSPSNKVTEKGKDVELRCDPISGHTALYWYRQSLGQGLEFLIYFQGNSAPDKSGLPSDRFSAERTGGSVSTLTIQRTQQEDSAVYLCASSLRTGNFYEQYFGPGTRLTVT.

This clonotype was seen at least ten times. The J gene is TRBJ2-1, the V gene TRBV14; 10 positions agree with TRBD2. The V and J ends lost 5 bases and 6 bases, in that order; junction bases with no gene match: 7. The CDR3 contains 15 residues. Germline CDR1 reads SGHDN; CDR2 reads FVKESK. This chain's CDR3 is CASSNLAGVFNEQFF. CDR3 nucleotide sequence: TGTGCCAGCAGCAACCTAGCGGGAGTATTCAATGAGCAGTTCTTC. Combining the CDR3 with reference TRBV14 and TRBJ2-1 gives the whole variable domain EAGVTQFPSHSVIEKGQTVTLRCDPISGHDNLYWYRRVMGKEIKFLLHFVKESKQDESGMPNNRFLAERTGGTYSTLKVQPAELEDSGVYFCASSNLAGVFNEQFFGPGTRLTVL.

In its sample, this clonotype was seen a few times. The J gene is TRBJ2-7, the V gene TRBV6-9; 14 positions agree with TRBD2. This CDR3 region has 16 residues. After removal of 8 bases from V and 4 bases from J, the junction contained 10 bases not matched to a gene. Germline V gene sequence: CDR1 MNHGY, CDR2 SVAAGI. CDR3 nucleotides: TGTGCCAGCCACCCCGGGACTAGCGGGAGAGGGTACGAGCAGTACTTC. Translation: CASHPGTSGRGYEQYF.

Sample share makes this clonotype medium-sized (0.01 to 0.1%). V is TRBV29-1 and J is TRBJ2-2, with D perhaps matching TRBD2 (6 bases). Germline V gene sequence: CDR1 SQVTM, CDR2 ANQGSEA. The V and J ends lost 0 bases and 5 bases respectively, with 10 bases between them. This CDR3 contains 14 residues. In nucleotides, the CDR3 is TGCAGCGTTGAAGATCCACGGGGGACCGGGGAGCTGTTTTTT. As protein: CSVEDPRGTGELFF.

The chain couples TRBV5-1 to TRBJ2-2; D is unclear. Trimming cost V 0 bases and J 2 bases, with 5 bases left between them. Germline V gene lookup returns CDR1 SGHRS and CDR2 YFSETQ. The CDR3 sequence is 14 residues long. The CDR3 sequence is CASSLVPNTGELFF. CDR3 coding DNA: TGCGCCAGCAGCTTGGTTCCCAACACCGGGGAGCTGTTTTTT.

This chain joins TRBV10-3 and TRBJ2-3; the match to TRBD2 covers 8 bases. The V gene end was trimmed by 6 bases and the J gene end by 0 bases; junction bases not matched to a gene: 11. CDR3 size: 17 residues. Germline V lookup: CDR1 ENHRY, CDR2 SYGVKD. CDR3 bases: TGTGCCATCAGCGGACTAGCCCCTGACTCTAGCACAGATACGCAGTATTTT. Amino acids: CAISGLAPDSSTDTQYF.

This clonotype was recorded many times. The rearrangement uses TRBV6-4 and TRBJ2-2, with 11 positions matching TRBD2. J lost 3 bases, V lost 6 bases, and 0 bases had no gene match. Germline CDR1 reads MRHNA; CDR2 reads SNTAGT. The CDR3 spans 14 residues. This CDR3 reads CASRLAGDTGELFF. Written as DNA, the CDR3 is TGTGCCAGCAGACTAGCGGGAGACACCGGGGAGCTGTTTTTT.

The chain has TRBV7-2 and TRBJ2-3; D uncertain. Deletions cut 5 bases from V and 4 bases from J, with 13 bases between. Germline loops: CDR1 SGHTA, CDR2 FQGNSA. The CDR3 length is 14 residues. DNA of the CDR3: TGTGCCAGCAGCCCCGGACCTGGCGCAGATACGCAGTATTTT. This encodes CASSPGPGADTQYF. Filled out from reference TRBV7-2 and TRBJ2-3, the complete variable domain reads GAGVSQSPSNKVTEKGKDVELRCDPISGHTALYWYRQSLGQGLEFLIYFQGNSAPDKSGLPSDRFSAERTGGSVSTLTIQRTQQEDSAVYLCASSPGPGADTQYFGPGTRLTVL.

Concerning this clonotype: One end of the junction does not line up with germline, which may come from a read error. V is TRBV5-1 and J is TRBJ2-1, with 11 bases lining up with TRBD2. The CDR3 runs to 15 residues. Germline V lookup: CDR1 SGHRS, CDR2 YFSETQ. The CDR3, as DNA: TGCGCCAGCAGCTTTGGGACTAGCGGAGCCGATGATGAGATCTTC. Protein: CASSFGTSGADDEIF. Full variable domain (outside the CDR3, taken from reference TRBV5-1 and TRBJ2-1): KAGVTQTPRYLIKTRGQQVTLSCSPISGHRSVSWYQQTPGQGLQFLFEYFSETQRNKGNFPGRFSGRQFSNSRSEMNVSTLELGDSALYLCASSFGTSGADDEIFGPGTRLTVL.